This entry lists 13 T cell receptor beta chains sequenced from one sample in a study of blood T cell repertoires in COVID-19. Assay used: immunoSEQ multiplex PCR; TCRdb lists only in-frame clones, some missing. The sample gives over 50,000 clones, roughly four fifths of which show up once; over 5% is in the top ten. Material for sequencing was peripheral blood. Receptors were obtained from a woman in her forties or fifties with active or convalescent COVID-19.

The DNA of the CDR3 is TGTGCCAGCAGCGTAGACAGGGGACACTCCGAGCAGTACTTC. This encodes CASSVDRGHSEQYF. The V call is TRBV9, the J call TRBJ2-7; TRBD1 agrees at 7 bases. Per germline, CDR1 SGDLS and CDR2 YYNGEE. CDR3 size: 14 residues. The V segment lost 0 bases and the J segment 6 bases; nucleotides outside the gene matches: 6.

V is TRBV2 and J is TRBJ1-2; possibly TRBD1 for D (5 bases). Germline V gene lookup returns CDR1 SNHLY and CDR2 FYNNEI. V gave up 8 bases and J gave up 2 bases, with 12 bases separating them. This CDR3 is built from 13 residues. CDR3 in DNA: TGTGCCAGCGGGAGGGGCGGGAACTATGGCTACACCTTC. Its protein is CASGRGGNYGYTF.

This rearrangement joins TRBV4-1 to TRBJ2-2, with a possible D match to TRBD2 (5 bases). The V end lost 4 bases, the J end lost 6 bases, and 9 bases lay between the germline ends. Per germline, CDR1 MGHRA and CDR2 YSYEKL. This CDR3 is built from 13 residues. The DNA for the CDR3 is TGCGCCAGCAGCCTAACAGCGGCCGGGGAGCTGTTTTTT. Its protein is CASSLTAAGELFF.

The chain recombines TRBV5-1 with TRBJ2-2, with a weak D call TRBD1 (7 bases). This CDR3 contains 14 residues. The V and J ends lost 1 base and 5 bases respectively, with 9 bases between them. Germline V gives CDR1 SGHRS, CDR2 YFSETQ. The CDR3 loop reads CASSLPGGTGELFF. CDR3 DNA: TGCGCCAGCAGCTTGCCAGGGGGGACCGGGGAGCTGTTTTTT.

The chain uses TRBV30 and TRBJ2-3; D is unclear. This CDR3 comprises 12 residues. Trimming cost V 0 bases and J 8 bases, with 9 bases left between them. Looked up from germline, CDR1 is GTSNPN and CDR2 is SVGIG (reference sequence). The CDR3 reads CAWSVRYGTQYF. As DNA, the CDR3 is TGTGCCTGGAGTGTACGGTATGGTACGCAGTATTTT.

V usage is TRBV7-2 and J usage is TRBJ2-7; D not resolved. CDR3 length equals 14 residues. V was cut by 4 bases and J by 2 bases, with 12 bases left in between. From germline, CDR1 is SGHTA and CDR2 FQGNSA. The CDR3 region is CASSSMPTPYEQYF. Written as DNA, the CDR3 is TGTGCCAGCAGCTCTATGCCGACACCCTACGAGCAGTACTTC. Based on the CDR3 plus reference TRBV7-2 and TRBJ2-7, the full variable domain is GAGVSQSPSNKVTEKGKDVELRCDPISGHTALYWYRQSLGQGLEFLIYFQGNSAPDKSGLPSDRFSAERTGGSVSTLTIQRTQQEDSAVYLCASSSMPTPYEQYFGPGTRLTVT.

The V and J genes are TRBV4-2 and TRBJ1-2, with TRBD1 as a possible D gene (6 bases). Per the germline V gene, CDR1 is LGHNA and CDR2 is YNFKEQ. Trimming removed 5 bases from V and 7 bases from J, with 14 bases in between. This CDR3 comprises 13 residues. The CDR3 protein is CASSGDRYGGYTF. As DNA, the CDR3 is TGTGCCAGCAGCGGAGACAGGTATGGTGGCTACACCTTC.

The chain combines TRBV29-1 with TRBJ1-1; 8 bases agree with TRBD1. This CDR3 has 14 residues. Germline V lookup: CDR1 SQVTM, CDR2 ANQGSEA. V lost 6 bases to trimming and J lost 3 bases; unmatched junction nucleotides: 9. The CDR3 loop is CSVPGQGFDTEAFF. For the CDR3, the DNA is TGCAGCGTACCAGGACAGGGTTTCGACACTGAAGCTTTCTTT.

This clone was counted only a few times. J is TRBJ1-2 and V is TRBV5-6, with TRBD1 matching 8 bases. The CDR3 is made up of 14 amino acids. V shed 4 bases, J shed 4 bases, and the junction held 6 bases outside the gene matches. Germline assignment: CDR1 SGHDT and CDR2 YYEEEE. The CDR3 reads CASSQDRAGYGYTF. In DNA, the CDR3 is TGTGCCAGCAGCCAGGACAGGGCAGGCTATGGCTACACCTTC.

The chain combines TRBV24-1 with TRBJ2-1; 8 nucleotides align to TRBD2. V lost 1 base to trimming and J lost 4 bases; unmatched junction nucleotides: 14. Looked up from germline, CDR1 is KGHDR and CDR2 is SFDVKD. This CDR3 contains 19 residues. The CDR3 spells CATSDFRREVPGVYNEQFF. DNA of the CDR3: TGTGCCACCAGTGATTTCAGGCGGGAGGTACCGGGGGTATACAATGAGCAGTTCTTC.

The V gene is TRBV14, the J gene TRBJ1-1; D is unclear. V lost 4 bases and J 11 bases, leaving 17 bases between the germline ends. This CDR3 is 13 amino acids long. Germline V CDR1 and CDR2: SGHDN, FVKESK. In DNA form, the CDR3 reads TGTGCCAGCAGCCGCAACTTCCCGGGTATGGCTTTCTTT. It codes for CASSRNFPGMAFF.

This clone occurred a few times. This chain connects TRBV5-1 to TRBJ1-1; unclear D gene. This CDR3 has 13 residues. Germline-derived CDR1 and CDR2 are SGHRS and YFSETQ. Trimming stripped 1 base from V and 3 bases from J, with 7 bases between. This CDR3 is CASSLQVDTEAFF. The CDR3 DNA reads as TGCGCCAGCAGCTTGCAGGTGGACACTGAAGCTTTCTTT.

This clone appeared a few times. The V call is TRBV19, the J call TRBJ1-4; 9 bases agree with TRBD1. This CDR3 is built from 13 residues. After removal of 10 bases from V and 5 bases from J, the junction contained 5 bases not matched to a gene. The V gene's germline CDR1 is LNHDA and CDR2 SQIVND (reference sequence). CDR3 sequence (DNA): TGTGCCACCGCGGGACAGGGAAATGAAAAACTGTTTTTT. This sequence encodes CATAGQGNEKLFF.